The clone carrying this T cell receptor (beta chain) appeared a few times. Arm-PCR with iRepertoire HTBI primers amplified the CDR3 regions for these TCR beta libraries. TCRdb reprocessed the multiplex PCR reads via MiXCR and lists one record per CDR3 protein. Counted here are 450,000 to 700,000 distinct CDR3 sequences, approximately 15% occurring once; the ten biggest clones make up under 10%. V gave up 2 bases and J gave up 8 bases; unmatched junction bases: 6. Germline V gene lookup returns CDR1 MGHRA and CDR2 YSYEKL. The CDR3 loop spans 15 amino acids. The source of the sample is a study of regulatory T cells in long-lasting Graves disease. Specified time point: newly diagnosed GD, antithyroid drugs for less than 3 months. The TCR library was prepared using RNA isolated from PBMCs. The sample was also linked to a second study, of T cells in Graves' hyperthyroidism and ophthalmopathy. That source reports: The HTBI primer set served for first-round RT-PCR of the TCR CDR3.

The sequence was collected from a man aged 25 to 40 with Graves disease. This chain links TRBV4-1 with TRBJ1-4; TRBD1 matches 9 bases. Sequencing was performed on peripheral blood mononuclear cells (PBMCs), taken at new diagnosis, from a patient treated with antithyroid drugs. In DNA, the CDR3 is TGCGCCAGCAGCCAATGGGACAGGGTAGAGGAAAAACTGTTTTTT. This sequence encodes CASSQWDRVEEKLFF.